This T cell receptor (beta chain) is from a study of cytomegalovirus exposure and HLA in healthy donors. Vbeta (60) and Jbeta (13) primers were used in the PCR. TCRdb's copy holds only in-frame clones and misses some; the assay was immunoSEQ multiplex PCR. The table includes 150,000 to 180,000 clones, approximately 81% detected once. The V and J ends lost 4 bases and 8 bases respectively, with 9 bases between them. The CDR3 is 11 residues long. CDR1 and CDR2 (germline): SGHRS, YFSETQ. This clone was counted only a few times. The origin of this receptor is a man aged 18 to 29 in good health and CMV-seronegative. The chain recombines TRBV5-1 with TRBJ1-1; no firm D call. The sample comprised PBMCs. CDR3 residues: CASSAYNEAFF. CDR3 nucleotide sequence: TGCGCCAGCAGCGCATACAACGAAGCTTTCTTT.